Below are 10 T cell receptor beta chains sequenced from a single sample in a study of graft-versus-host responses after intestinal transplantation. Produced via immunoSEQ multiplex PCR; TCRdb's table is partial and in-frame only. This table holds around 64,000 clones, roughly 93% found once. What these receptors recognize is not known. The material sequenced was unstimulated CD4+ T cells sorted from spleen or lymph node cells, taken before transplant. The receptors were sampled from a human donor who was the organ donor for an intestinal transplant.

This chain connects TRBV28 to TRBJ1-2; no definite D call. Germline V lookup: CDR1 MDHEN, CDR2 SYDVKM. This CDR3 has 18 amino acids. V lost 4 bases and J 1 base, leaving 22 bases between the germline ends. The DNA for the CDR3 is TGTGCCAGCAGTTCATTAGTGAAGACCAGGACGAGTAACTATGGCTACACCTTC. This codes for CASSSLVKTRTSNYGYTF.

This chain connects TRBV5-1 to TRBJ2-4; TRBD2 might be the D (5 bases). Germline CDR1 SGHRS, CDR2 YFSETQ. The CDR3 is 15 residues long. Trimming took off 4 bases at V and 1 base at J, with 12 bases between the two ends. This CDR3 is CASSVGSGAKNIQYF. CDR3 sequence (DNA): TGCGCCAGCAGCGTTGGGTCGGGGGCCAAAAACATTCAGTACTTC.

This CDR3 is CASSPLAGGTQETQYF. CDR3 DNA: TGCGCCAGCAGCCCTCTAGCGGGGGGGACCCAAGAGACCCAGTACTTC. The J gene is TRBJ2-5, the V gene TRBV4-1; TRBD2 aligns across 12 bases. V was clipped by 4 bases and J by 1 base; unmatched bases: 4. The CDR3 covers 16 residues. Germline-derived CDR1 and CDR2 are MGHRA and YSYEKL.

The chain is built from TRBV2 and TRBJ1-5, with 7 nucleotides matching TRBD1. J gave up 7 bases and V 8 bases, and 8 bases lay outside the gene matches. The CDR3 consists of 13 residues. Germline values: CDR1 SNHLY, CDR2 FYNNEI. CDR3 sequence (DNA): TGTGCCAGCGGCTACAGGGGAGAACAGCCCCAGCATTTT. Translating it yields CASGYRGEQPQHF. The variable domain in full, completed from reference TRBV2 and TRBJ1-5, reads EPEVTQTPSHQVTQMGQEVILRCVPISNHLYFYWYRQILGQKVEFLVSFYNNEISEKSEIFDDQFSVERPDGSNFTLKIRSTKLEDSAMYFCASGYRGEQPQHFGDGTRLSIL.

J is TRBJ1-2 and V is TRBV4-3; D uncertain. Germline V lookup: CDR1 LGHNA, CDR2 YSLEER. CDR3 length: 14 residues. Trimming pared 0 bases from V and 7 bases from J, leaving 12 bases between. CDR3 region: CASSQEPGWGGYTF. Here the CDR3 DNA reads TGCGCCAGCAGCCAAGAGCCAGGTTGGGGTGGCTACACCTTC.

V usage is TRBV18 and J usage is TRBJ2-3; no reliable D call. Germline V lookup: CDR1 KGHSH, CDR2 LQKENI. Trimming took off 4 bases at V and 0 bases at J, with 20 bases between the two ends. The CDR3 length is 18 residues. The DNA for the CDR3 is TGTGCCAGCTCACATACAGTTGCCCCTCTTACTAGCACAGATACGCAGTATTTT. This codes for CASSHTVAPLTSTDTQYF.

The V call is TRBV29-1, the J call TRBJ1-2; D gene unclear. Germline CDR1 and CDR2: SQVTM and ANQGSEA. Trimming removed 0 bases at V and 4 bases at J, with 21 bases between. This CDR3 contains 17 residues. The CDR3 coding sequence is TGCAGCGTTGAAGATCCGGCCAGTAAAAGAGGAGCCTATGGCTACACCTTC. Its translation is CSVEDPASKRGAYGYTF.

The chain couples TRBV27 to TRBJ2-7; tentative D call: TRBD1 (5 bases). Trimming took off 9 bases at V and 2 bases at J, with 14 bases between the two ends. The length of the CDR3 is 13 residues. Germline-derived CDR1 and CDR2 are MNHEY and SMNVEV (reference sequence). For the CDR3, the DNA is TGTGCCAGGCCATACAGGCAAACCTACGAGCAGTACTTC. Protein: CARPYRQTYEQYF.

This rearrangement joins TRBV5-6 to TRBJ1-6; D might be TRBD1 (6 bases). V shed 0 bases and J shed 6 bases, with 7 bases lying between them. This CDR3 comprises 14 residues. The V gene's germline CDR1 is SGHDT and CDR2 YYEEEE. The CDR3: CASSLVQGNSPLHF. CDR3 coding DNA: TGTGCCAGCAGCTTGGTACAGGGTAATTCACCCCTCCACTTT.

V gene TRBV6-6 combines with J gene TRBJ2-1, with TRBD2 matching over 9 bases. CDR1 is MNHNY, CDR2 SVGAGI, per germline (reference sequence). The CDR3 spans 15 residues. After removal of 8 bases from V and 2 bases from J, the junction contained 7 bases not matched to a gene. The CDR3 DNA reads TGTGCCAGCTGCGCCACTAGCGGGCCCTACAATGAGCAGTTCTTC. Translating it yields CASCATSGPYNEQFF.